One sample yielded the 2 T cell receptor beta chains listed below, sequenced in a study of CD8 T cells in Susac syndrome (dated by TCRdb to between 2019 and 2020). Libraries were prepared through the immunoSEQ multiplex PCR assay. RNA was extracted with the RNeasy kit and roughly 0.45 to 1 ug was reverse transcribed using random hexamers. TCRdb applied fastp at Q25 and MiXCR to the public reads, then kept only in-frame beta chains. One record per CDR3 amino acid sequence lists the most common genes and DNA. The table for this sample lists about 180,000 distinct CDR3 sequences; approximately 94% of them were counted only once. 0.1% to 0.12% of the sample goes to the ten largest clones. The sequenced material came from CD4+ T cells from PBMCs. These TCRs come from a human donor with Susac syndrome.

The V and J genes are TRBV6-6 and TRBJ2-5; maybe TRBD2 (5 bases). V was shortened by 2 bases and J by 7 bases, with 14 bases between the two germline ends. The germline V gene encodes CDR1 MNHNY and CDR2 SVGAGI (reference sequence). The CDR3 is 14 amino acids. In DNA form, the CDR3 reads TGTGCCAGCAGTTACCTATCCGGGGTCGGGACCCAGTACTTC. Amino acid sequence: CASSYLSGVGTQYF.

The rearrangement uses TRBV29-1 and TRBJ1-1; D possibly corresponds to TRBD1 (5 bases). V lost 4 bases and J 5 bases, leaving 14 bases between the germline ends. This CDR3 spans 13 amino acids. Germline V lookup: CDR1 SQVTM, CDR2 ANQGSEA. The CDR3 loop is CSVVASQGTEAFF. The DNA of the CDR3 is TGCAGCGTTGTAGCGTCTCAGGGAACTGAAGCTTTCTTT.